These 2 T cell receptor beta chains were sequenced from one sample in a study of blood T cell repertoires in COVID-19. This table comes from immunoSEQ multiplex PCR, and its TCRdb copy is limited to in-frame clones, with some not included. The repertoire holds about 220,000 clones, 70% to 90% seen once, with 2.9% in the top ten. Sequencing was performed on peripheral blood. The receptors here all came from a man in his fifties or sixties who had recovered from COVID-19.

The CDR3 DNA is TGTGCCAGCAGCTTCTCTAGCGGGAGGGCCGGAGAGACCCAGTACTTC. Translating it yields CASSFSSGRAGETQYF. J is TRBJ2-5 and V is TRBV7-2; 12 nucleotides line up with TRBD2. From germline, CDR1 is SGHTA and CDR2 FQGNSA. The CDR3 covers 16 residues. After removal of 3 bases from V and 4 bases from J, the junction contained 6 bases not matched to a gene. Complete variable domain (other parts from reference TRBV7-2 and TRBJ2-5): GAGVSQSPSNKVTEKGKDVELRCDPISGHTALYWYRQSLGQGLEFLIYFQGNSAPDKSGLPSDRFSAERTGGSVSTLTIQRTQQEDSAVYLCASSFSSGRAGETQYFGPGTRLLVL.

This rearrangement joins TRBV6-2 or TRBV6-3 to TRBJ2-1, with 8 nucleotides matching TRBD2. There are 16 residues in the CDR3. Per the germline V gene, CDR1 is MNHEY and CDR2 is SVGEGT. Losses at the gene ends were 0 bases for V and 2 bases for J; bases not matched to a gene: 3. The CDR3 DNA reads TGTGCCAGCAGTTACTCACCGCGGGGGGCCTACAATGAGCAGTTCTTC. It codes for CASSYSPRGAYNEQFF.